This section outlines one TCR beta chain sequence together with its context. Its antigen is unidentified. The CDR3 is 14 amino acids. V was clipped by 5 bases and J by 2 bases, with 11 bases between them. The germline V gene encodes CDR1 SGHVS and CDR2 FNYEAQ. This sample is part of a study of T cell repertoires in cytomegalovirus infection. TCRdb re-analysed the reads in MiXCR, keeping a single row per CDR3 protein. The sample comprises under 500,000 distinct CDR3 sequences, roughly 43% of which are singletons, and around 44% rests with the top ten. The gene calls are TRBV7-6 and TRBJ2-3; a possible D gene is TRBD1 (5 bases). The sample here was cultured PBMCs, taken from culture after CMV antigen stimulation. This clonotype was obtained from a human donor in good health (CMV status not recorded). Some clones in this sample may be carry-over from other donors' samples. CDR3 bases: TGTGCCAGCAGCCCCAATGGGGCCACAGATACGCAGTATTTT. It is translated as CASSPNGATDTQYF.